Below, 21 T cell receptor beta chains from the same sample are listed, as sequenced in a study of read filtering for tumor transcriptome and immune sequencing (dated by TCRdb to 2018 to 2020). Sequencing was performed on an Illumina HiSeq 4000. Starting from approximately 400 ng RNA, TCR libraries were constructed with the Immunoverse kit using molecular barcoded adaptors that cover the alpha/delta and beta/gamma chains. The public sequencing data were trimmed at Q25 with fastp and processed into clonotypes with MiXCR by TCRdb, which kept only in-frame beta chains. Identical CDR3 proteins give one entry, which carries the most common genes and DNA. The sample profile shows 35,000 to 50,000 distinct CDR3 sequences; more than 13% of them were found once. The leading ten clones occupy 6.5% to 8.5% of the sample. Sequencing was done on a sample of a population of CD138-negative cells sorted from bone marrow. The cell subset or site label here, explained by the study, means: bone marrow mononuclear cells depleted of CD138+ plasma/myeloma cells by negative magnetic selection. These receptors all come from a donor aged 40 or older with multiple myeloma.

This clonotype has ten or more counts. The rearrangement uses TRBV6-6 and TRBJ2-7; 9 nucleotides match TRBD1. Germline loops: CDR1 MNHNY, CDR2 SVGAGI (reference sequence). The J segment lost 9 bases and the V segment lost 6 bases, leaving 18 bases of the junction unmatched. The CDR3 is made up of 16 amino acids. Here the CDR3 reads CASRFNTGTGNLVQYF. For the CDR3, the DNA is TGTGCCAGCAGATTCAACACCGGGACAGGGAACCTGGTGCAGTACTTC.

On this clonotype itself: A far more abundant clone sits one base away, making this likely a read error. The J gene is TRBJ2-1, the V gene TRBV5-1; TRBD2 aligns across 10 bases. This CDR3 has 18 amino acids. CDR1 SGHRS and CDR2 YFSETQ come from the germline V gene. The CDR3, as DNA: TGTGCCAGCAGCTTCTCCGGGACTAGCGAGTCCTCCTACAATGAGCAGTTCTTC. It translates to CASSFSGTSESSYNEQFF.

This clonotype was seen at least ten times. The rearrangement links TRBV7-3 to TRBJ2-3; D remains unclear. Trimming cost V 5 bases and J 1 base, with 10 bases left between them. Germline CDR1 is SGHTA and CDR2 is FQGTGA. The CDR3 totals 14 residues. The CDR3 sequence: CASSPFGGTDTQYF. CDR3 nucleotides: TGTGCCAGCAGCCCCTTCGGAGGCACAGATACGCAGTATTTT.

There are many counts of this clonotype. The chain is built from TRBV6-1 and TRBJ2-5; 7 bases fit TRBD1. This CDR3 has 12 amino acids. Germline V gene lookup returns CDR1 MNHNS and CDR2 SASEGT. The trim removed 6 bases at V and 14 bases at J, leaving 12 bases unmatched. This chain's CDR3 is CASSLSGQRFYF. The CDR3 bases are TGTGCCAGCAGCCTATCGGGACAGCGCTTTTACTTC.

The table lists this clonotype with many counts. The chain employs TRBV7-2 and TRBJ2-7, with D unclear. The V gene's germline CDR1 is SGHTA and CDR2 FQGNSA. V lost 5 bases and J lost 1, with 12 bases in between. The CDR3 extends over 14 amino acids. CDR3 sequence reads: CASSPRRRSYEQYF. The CDR3 DNA reads TGTGCCAGCAGCCCGAGGCGCAGATCCTACGAGCAGTACTTC.

This chain links TRBV7-6 with TRBJ2-1; a weak D match, TRBD1 (5 bases). Trimming cost V 1 base and J 4 bases, with 8 bases left between them. The germline gives CDR1 SGHVS, CDR2 FNYEAQ. The CDR3 loop spans 14 amino acids. The CDR3 nucleotides are TGTGCCAGCAGCTTAGGGACACCTTACAATGAGCAGTTCTTC. This encodes CASSLGTPYNEQFF.

This clonotype was seen ten or more times. The V gene is TRBV11-3, the J gene TRBJ2-1; D unclear. Deletions cut 2 bases from V and 10 bases from J, with 9 bases between. From germline, CDR1 is SGHNT and CDR2 YENEEA. The CDR3 is made up of 12 amino acids. The CDR3 spells CASSLRRMEQFF. CDR3 nucleotides: TGTGCCAGCAGCTTACGGCGTATGGAGCAGTTCTTC. Full variable domain (rest looked up from reference TRBV11-3 and TRBJ2-1): EAGVVQSPRYKIIEKKQPVAFWCNPISGHNTLYWYLQNLGQGPELLIRYENEEAVDDSQLPKDRFSAERLKGVDSTLKIQPAELGDSAVYLCASSLRRMEQFFGPGTRLTVL.

This clonotype was seen repeatedly, ten times or more. Just one base apart from a much larger clone, this may be a read error. The rearrangement uses TRBV5-8 and TRBJ1-4; 9 bases are a match to TRBD1. CDR1 SGHTS and CDR2 YDEGEE come from the germline V gene. The CDR3 spans 14 residues. The CDR3 protein is CASSSGQGGEKRFF. As DNA, the CDR3 is TGTGCCAGCAGCTCGGGACAGGGAGGTGAAAAACGGTTTTTT.

This clonotype was counted at least ten times. CDR3 nucleotide sequence: TGCAGTGCTGAGCGGGGGGGCTTTGTCGGGGAGCTGTTTTTT. Translated, it gives CSAERGGFVGELFF. The chain combines TRBV20-1 with TRBJ2-2; 10 nucleotides line up with TRBD2. Germline V CDR1 and CDR2: DFQATT, SNEGSKA (reference sequence). This CDR3 has 14 residues. With V trimmed by 5 bases and J by 7 bases, 7 bases remained unmatched.

This clonotype was seen many times. The chain has TRBV20-1 and TRBJ2-1; 9 bases are a match to TRBD2. Germline-derived CDR1 and CDR2 are DFQATT and SNEGSKA (reference sequence). The CDR3 runs to 13 residues. J gave up 7 bases and V 5 bases, and 6 bases lay outside the gene matches. Here the CDR3 reads CSAGGGAINEQFF. CDR3 in DNA: TGCAGTGCTGGCGGGGGGGCAATTAATGAGCAGTTCTTC.

The chain has TRBV11-2 and TRBJ2-2; D is uncertain. Trimming cost V 1 base and J 1 base, with 10 bases left between them. CDR3 length equals 16 residues. Germline V gene sequence: CDR1 SGHAT, CDR2 FQNNGV. The CDR3 sequence: CASSLVLRLNTGELFF. In DNA form, the CDR3 reads TGTGCCAGCAGCTTAGTATTACGGCTGAACACCGGGGAGCTGTTTTTT.

This clonotype was picked up many times. V and J are TRBV18 and TRBJ1-1; 9 bases map to TRBD1. The V segment lost 1 base and the J segment 0 bases; nucleotides outside the gene matches: 3. This CDR3 contains 16 residues. Germline V lookup: CDR1 KGHSH, CDR2 LQKENI. Here the CDR3 DNA reads TGTGCCAGCTCACCACGGGGACAGGGCATGAACACTGAAGCTTTCTTT. Translation: CASSPRGQGMNTEAFF.

In regard to this clonotype: A much larger clone is a single base away; this may be a read error. J is TRBJ2-7 and V is TRBV29-1; TRBD1 or TRBD2 may be the D gene (5 bases each). This CDR3 spans 12 amino acids. V dropped 7 bases and J dropped 9 bases, with 19 bases sitting between them. Germline V CDR1 and CDR2: SQVTM, ANQGSEA. The CDR3 here is CSARGTAGGQYF. The DNA of the CDR3 is TGCAGCGCTCGAGGGACGGCGGGCGGGCAGTACTTC.

This chain connects TRBV5-1 to TRBJ2-1, with TRBD2 matching 8 bases. V lost 0 bases and J lost 5; bases outside the gene matches: 7. Looked up from germline, CDR1 is SGHRS and CDR2 is YFSETQ. This CDR3 has 16 amino acids. CDR3 loop: CASSLDSGGLNNEQFF. The CDR3 DNA sequence: TGCGCCAGCAGCTTGGACAGCGGGGGTCTAAACAATGAGCAGTTCTTC.

This clonotype occurred many times. The gene calls are TRBV2 and TRBJ2-1; D perhaps matches TRBD2 (5 bases). Trimming pared 6 bases from V and 0 bases from J, leaving 12 bases between. The germline V gene has CDR1 SNHLY and CDR2 FYNNEI. CDR3 length: 15 residues. This CDR3 is CASSEGQSSYNEQFF. CDR3 DNA: TGTGCCAGCAGCGAGGGTCAGAGCTCCTACAATGAGCAGTTCTTC.

This clonotype occurred a few times. V gene TRBV4-1 combines with J gene TRBJ1-1; D is unclear. Germline V gene sequence: CDR1 MGHRA, CDR2 YSYEKL. The ends were cut back, 0 bases at V and 4 bases at J, with 15 bases in the middle. This CDR3 spans 16 amino acids. As DNA, the CDR3 is TGCGCCAGCAGCCAAGATTTTTCGGGGTCTCGCACTGAAGCTTTCTTT. Protein: CASSQDFSGSRTEAFF.

About this clonotype: With a far larger clone one base away, a read error is the likely cause. This sequence joins TRBV11-3 and TRBJ2-1, with D hard to call. The closer fit of TRBJ2-7 to the DNA end suggests the J call may be wrong. Germline CDR1 and CDR2: SGHNT and YENEEA. The CDR3 runs 15 residues. The CDR3 region has the DNA TGCGCCAGCAGCTTGAGCTCAGGAGTTTACAATGAGCAGTACTTC. As protein: CASSLSSGVYNEQYF.

The chain employs TRBV5-4 and TRBJ2-5; 8 nucleotides align to TRBD1. The germline V gene has CDR1 SGHNT and CDR2 YYREEE (reference sequence). CDR3 length: 14 residues. The junction had 5 bases not matched to a gene; V was cut back by 5 bases and J by 2 bases. Here the CDR3 DNA reads TGTGCCAGCAGTTCGACAGGGGAGCAAGAGACCCAGTACTTC. Protein: CASSSTGEQETQYF.

This clonotype was observed at least ten times. The rearrangement joins TRBV29-1 to TRBJ2-5; 10 bases line up with TRBD1. Germline V gene sequence: CDR1 SQVTM, CDR2 ANQGSEA. The CDR3 length is 13 residues. Trimming took 3 bases from V and 5 from J; bases not matched to a gene: 3. In nucleotides, the CDR3 is TGCAGCGTTGATGCGACAGGGGGCGAGACCCAGTACTTC. As protein: CSVDATGGETQYF.

This clonotype was observed at least ten times. The chain links TRBV29-1 to TRBJ1-2; D possibly corresponds to TRBD1 (6 bases). This CDR3 spans 14 amino acids. Germline values: CDR1 SQVTM, CDR2 ANQGSEA. V lost 3 bases and J lost 1, with 12 bases in between. The CDR3 sequence is CSVEKTGVNYGYTF. CDR3 DNA sequence: TGCAGCGTTGAGAAGACAGGAGTTAACTATGGCTACACCTTC.

This clonotype was found many times. The CDR3 DNA reads TGTGCCAGCGAGGATACCGTGGATACGCAGTATTTT. This gives the protein CASEDTVDTQYF. V and J are TRBV6-2 or TRBV6-3 and TRBJ2-3, with D hard to call. V was clipped by 8 bases and J by 6 bases, with 12 bases between them. The CDR3 runs to 12 residues. The germline gives CDR1 MNHEY, CDR2 SVGEGT.